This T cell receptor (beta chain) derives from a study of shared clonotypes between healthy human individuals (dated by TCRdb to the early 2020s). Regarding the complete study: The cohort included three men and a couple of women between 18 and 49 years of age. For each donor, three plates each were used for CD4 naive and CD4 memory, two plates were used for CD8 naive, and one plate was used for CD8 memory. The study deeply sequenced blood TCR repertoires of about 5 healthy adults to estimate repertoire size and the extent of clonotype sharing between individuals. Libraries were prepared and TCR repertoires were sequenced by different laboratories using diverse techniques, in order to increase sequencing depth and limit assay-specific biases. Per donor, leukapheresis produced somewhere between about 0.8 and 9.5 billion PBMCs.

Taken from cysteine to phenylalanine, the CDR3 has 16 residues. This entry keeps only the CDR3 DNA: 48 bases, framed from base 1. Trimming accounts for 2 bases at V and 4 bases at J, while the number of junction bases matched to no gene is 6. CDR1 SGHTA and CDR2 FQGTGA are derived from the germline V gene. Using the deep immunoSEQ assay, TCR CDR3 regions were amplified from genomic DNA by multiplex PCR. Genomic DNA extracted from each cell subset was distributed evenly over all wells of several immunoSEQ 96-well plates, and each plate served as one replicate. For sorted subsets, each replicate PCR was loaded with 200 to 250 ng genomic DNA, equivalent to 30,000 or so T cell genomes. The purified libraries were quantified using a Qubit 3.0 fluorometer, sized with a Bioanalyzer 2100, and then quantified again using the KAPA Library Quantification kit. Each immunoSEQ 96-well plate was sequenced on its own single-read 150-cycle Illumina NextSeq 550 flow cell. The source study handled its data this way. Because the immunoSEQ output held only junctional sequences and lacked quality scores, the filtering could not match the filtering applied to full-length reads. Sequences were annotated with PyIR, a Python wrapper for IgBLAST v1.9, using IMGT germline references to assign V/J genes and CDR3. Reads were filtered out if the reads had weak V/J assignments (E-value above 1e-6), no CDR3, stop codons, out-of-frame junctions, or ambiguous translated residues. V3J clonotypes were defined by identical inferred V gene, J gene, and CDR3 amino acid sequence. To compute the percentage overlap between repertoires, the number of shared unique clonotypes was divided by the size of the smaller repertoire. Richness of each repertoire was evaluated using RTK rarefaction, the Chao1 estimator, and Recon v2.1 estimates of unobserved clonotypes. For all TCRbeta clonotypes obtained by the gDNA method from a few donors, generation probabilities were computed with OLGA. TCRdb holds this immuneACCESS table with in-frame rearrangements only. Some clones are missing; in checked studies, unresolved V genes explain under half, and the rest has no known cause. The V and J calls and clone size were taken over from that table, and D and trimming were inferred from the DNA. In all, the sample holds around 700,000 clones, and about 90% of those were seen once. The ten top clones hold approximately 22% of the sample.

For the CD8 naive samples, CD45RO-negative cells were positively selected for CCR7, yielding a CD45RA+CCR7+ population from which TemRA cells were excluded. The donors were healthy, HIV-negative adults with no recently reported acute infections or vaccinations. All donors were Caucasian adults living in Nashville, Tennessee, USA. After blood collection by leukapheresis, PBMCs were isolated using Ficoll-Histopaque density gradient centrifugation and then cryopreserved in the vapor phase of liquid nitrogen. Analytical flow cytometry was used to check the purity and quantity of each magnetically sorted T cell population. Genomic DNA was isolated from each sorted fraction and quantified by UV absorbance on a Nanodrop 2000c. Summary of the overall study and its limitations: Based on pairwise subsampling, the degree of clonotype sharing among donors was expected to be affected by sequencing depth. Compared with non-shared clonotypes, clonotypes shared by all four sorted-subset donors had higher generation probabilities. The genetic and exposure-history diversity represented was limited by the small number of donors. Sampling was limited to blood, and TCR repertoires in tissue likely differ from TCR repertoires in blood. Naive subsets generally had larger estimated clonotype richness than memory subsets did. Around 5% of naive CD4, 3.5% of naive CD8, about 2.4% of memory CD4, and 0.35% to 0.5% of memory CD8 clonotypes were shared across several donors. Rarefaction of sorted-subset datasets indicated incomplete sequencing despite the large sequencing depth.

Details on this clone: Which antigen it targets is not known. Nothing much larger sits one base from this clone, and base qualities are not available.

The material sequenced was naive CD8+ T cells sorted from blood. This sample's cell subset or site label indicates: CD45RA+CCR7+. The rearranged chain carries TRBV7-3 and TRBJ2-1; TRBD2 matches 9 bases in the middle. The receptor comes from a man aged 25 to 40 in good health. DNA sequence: TGTGCCAGCAGCTTATTGACGACTAGCGGATACAATGAGCAGTTCTTC. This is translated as CASSLLTTSGYNEQFF.